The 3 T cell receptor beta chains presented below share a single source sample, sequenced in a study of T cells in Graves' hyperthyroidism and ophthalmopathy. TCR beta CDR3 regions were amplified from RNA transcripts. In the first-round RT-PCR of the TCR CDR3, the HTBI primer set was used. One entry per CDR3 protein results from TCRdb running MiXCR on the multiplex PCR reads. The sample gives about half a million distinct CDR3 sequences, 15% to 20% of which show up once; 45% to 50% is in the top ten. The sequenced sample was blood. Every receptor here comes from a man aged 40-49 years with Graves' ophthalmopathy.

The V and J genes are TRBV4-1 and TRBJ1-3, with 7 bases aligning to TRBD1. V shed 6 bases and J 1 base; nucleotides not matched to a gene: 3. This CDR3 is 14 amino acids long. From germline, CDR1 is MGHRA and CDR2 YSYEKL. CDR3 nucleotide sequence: TGCGCCAGCAGGATGACAGGGTCTGGAAACACCATATATTTT. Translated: CASRMTGSGNTIYF.

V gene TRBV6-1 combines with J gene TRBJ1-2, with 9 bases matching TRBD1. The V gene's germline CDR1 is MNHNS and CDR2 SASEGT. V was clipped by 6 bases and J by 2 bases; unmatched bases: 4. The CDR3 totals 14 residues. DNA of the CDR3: TGTGCCAGCAGAGAACAGGGGGCCAACTATGGCTACACCTTC. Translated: CASREQGANYGYTF.

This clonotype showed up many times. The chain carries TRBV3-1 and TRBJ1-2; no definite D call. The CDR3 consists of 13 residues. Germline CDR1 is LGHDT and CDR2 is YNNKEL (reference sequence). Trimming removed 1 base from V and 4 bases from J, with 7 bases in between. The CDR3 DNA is TGTGCCAGCAGCCAAGTCCCGAGCTATGGCTACACCTTC. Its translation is CASSQVPSYGYTF.